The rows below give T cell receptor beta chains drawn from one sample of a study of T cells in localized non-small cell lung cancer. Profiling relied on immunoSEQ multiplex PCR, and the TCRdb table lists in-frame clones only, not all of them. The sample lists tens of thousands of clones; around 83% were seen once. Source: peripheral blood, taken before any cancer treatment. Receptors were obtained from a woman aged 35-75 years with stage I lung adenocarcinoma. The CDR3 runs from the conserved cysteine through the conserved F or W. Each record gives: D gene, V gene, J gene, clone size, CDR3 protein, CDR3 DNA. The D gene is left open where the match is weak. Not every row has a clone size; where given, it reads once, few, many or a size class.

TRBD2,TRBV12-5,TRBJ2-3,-,CASAQLAGGPTDTQYF,TGTGCTAGTGCCCAACTAGCGGGGGGCCCCACAGATACGCAGTATTTT
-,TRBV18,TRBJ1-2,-,CASSPLQENYGYTF,TGTGCCAGCTCACCGCTCCAGGAGAACTATGGCTACACCTTC
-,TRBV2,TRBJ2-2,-,CASSKLSGGELFF,TGTGCCAGCAGTAAGCTTAGCGGCGGGGAGCTGTTTTTT
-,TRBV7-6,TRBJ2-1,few,CASSVDHSSYNEQFF,TGTGCCAGCAGCGTCGATCACAGCTCCTACAATGAGCAGTTCTTC
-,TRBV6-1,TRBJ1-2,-,CASSTDTTNYGYTF,TGTGCCAGCAGCACGGACACTACTAACTATGGCTACACCTTC
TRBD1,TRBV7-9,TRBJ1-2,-,CASSPWDRLNYGYTF,TGTGCCAGCAGTCCCTGGGACAGATTGAACTATGGCTACACCTTC
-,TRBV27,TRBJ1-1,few,CASRRQGDTEAFF,TGTGCCAGCAGAAGGCAGGGAGACACTGAAGCTTTCTTT
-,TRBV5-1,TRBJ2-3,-,CASSLGDTDTQYF,TGCGCCAGCAGCTTGGGGGACACAGATACGCAGTATTTT
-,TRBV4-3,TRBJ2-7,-,CASSQEGYPYSYEQYF,TGCGCCAGCAGCCAAGAAGGGTACCCATACTCCTACGAGCAGTACTTC
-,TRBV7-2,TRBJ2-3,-,CASSLGQSTDTQYF,TGTGCCAGCAGCTTAGGGCAGAGCACAGATACGCAGTATTTT
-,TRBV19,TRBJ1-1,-,CASRNNQGSFTEAFF,TGTGCCAGCCGCAACAATCAGGGGTCTTTCACTGAAGCTTTCTTT
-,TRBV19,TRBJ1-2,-,CASSIAVGGYTF,TGTGCCAGTAGTATAGCCGTTGGCGGCTACACCTTC
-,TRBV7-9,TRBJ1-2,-,CASSLGQTDTYGYTF,TGTGCCAGCAGCCTAGGGCAGACTGACACCTATGGCTACACCTTC
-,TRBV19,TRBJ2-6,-,CASTLGRALSGANVLTF,TGTGCCAGTACGTTGGGACGGGCTCTCTCTGGGGCCAACGTCCTGACTTTC
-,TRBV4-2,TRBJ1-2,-,CASSQIDPGRYGYTF,TGTGCCAGCAGCCAGATTGACCCGGGCAGGTATGGCTACACCTTC
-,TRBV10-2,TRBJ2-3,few,CASAPWVSSTDTQYF,TGCGCCAGCGCCCCCTGGGTCTCTAGCACAGATACGCAGTATTTT
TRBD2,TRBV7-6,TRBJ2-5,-,CASSPWGSGGKQETQYF,TGTGCCAGCTCCCCTTGGGGGAGCGGGGGGAAACAAGAGACCCAGTACTTC
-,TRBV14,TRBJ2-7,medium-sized,CASSQVGAGRNEQYF,TGTGCCAGCAGCCAAGTAGGGGCAGGCAGGAACGAGCAGTACTTC
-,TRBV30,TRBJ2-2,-,CAWSVALWGRESPGELFF,TGTGCCTGGAGTGTCGCGCTCTGGGGCAGGGAGAGCCCCGGGGAGCTGTTTTTT
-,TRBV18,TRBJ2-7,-,CASSPAGYSYEQYF,TGTGCCAGCTCACCCGCAGGTTACTCCTACGAGCAGTACTTC
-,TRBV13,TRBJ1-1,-,CASSSPTAMNTEAFF,TGTGCCAGCAGCTCACCGACAGCCATGAACACTGAAGCTTTCTTT
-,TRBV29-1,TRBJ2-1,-,CSASAEGAYEQFF,TGCAGCGCAAGCGCGGAGGGGGCCTATGAGCAGTTCTTC
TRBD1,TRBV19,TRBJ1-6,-,CASSMTGDSPLHF,TGTGCCAGTAGTATGACAGGGGATTCACCCCTCCACTTT
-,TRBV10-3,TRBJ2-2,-,CAISGGAEAGELFF,TGTGCCATCAGTGGGGGGGCCGAAGCCGGGGAGCTGTTTTTT
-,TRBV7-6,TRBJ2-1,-,CASSLNYNEQFF,TGTGCCAGCAGCTTAAATTACAATGAGCAGTTCTTC
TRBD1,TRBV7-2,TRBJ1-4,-,CASSLRPRGVNEKLFF,TGTGCCAGCAGCCTTCGGCCCAGGGGGGTTAATGAAAAACTGTTTTTT
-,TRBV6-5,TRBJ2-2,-,CASSSVYTGELFF,TGTGCCAGCAGTTCCGTCTACACCGGGGAGCTGTTTTTT
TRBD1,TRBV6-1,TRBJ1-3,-,CASSGTGQGSGNTIYF,TGTGCCAGCAGTGGCACCGGACAGGGCTCTGGAAACACCATATATTTT
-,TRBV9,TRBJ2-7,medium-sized,CASSVDPGKTYEQYF,TGTGCCAGCAGCGTAGATCCAGGGAAAACCTACGAGCAGTACTTC
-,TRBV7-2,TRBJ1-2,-,CASSQTTGGYTF,TGTGCCAGCAGCCAGACGACAGGAGGCTACACCTTC
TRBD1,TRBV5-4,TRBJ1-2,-,CASSWDRTKHGYTF,TGTGCCAGCAGCTGGGACAGGACTAAACATGGCTACACCTTC
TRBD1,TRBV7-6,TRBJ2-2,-,CASSSRQGLGNTGELFF,TGTGCCAGCAGCTCCCGACAGGGGTTAGGGAACACCGGGGAGCTGTTTTTT
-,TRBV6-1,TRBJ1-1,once,CASSDTAALGTEAFF,TGTGCCAGCAGTGATACGGCGGCCTTAGGCACTGAAGCTTTCTTT
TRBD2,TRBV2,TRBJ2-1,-,CASRASGGNSYNEQFF,TGTGCCAGCAGGGCTAGCGGGGGGAACTCCTACAATGAGCAGTTCTTC
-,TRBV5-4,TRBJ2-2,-,CASSLDPGLGGELFF,TGTGCCAGCAGCTTGGACCCGGGCCTAGGGGGGGAGCTGTTTTTT
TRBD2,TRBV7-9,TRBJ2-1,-,CASRVQLAGVYNEQFF,TGTGCCAGCAGGGTCCAACTAGCGGGGGTGTACAATGAGCAGTTCTTC
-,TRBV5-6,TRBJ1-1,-,CASSTYGFEAFF,TGTGCCAGCAGTACTTATGGCTTTGAAGCTTTCTTT
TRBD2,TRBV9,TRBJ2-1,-,CASSVGIAGASYNEQFF,TGTGCCAGCAGCGTAGGTATAGCGGGGGCCTCCTACAATGAGCAGTTCTTC
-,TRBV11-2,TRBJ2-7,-,CASSSSYEQYF,TGTGCCAGCAGCTCCTCCTACGAGCAGTACTTC
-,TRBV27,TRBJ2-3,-,CASSFLGAADTQYF,TGTGCCAGCAGTTTCCTAGGCGCGGCAGATACGCAGTATTTT
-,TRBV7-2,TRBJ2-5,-,CASSLDGLETQYF,TGTGCCAGCAGCTTAGACGGGTTGGAGACCCAGTACTTC
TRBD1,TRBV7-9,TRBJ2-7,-,CASSSGQVYEQYF,TGTGCCAGCAGTTCCGGACAGGTCTACGAGCAGTACTTC
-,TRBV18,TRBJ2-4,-,CASSPEGAKNIQYF,TGTGCCAGCTCCCCGGAGGGAGCCAAAAACATTCAGTACTTC
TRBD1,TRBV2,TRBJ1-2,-,CASSEQDRAGYTF,TGTGCCAGCAGTGAGCAGGACAGGGCTGGCTACACCTTC
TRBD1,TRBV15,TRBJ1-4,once,CATSRDEGQPNEKLFF,TGTGCCACCAGCAGAGATGAGGGACAGCCTAATGAAAAACTGTTTTTT
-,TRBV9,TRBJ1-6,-,CASSVGVLYNSPLHF,TGTGCCAGCAGCGTAGGAGTTCTCTATAATTCACCCCTCCACTTT
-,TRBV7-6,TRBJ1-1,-,CATPPRQLNTEAFF,TGTGCCACCCCACCGAGACAGCTGAACACTGAAGCTTTCTTT